The TCR beta chain described here comes from a study of human T cells and chemical hapten exposure. This sample's time point: pre-sensitization, week 0. Regarding treatment: therapeutic diphenylcyclopropenone sensitization with weekly scalp DPC. Someone pulled total RNA out of unfractionated whole blood. Trimming took off 7 bases at V and 3 bases at J, with 12 bases between the two ends. The CDR3 loop spans 13 amino acids. Using its own MiXCR run on the RACE reads, TCRdb lists one record per CDR3 protein. The sample holds 380,000 or so distinct CDR3 sequences, 4.5% to 7% seen once. This clonotype was counted ten times or more.

The sequencing used whole blood, collected in connection with sensitization to the hapten diphenylcyclopropenone (DPC). The rearrangement links TRBV12-3 or TRBV12-4 to TRBJ1-2; D is possibly TRBD1 (5 bases). The clonotype originates from a woman between 18 and 30 years old with alopecia areata. Some clones in this sample may be carry-over from other donors' samples. CDR3 sequence (DNA): TGTGCCAGCAAGCCAGGGCCGGACTATGGCTACACCTTC. This codes for CASKPGPDYGYTF.